These T cell receptor beta chains were read from a single sample in a study of cytomegalovirus exposure and HLA in healthy donors. Here immunoSEQ multiplex PCR was the method, and the copy in TCRdb shows in-frame clones only, minus some. This repertoire shows some 79,000 clones, approximately 94% found once; its top ten account for 3.2%. The source material was PBMCs. The receptors derive from a woman aged 18-29 years in good health and CMV-seropositive. The CDR3 runs from the conserved cysteine through the conserved F or W. Fields, in order: clone size, V gene, J gene, D gene, CDR3 protein, CDR3 DNA. The D gene is left open where the match is weak. Size is stated for part of the rows, as once, few or many counts, or as a class when the clone is expanded.

clone size: -
V gene: TRBV28
J gene: TRBJ1-6
D gene: -
CDR3 protein: CATLGWDIGNSPLHF
CDR3 DNA: TGTGCCACCCTGGGTTGGGACATCGGTAATTCACCCCTCCACTTT

clone size: once
V gene: TRBV30
J gene: TRBJ2-7
D gene: TRBD2
CDR3 protein: CAWSGPAGVLYSYEQYF
CDR3 DNA: TGTGCCTGGTCCGGTCCAGCGGGAGTCCTCTACAGCTACGAGCAGTACTTC

clone size: -
V gene: TRBV28
J gene: TRBJ1-4
D gene: -
CDR3 protein: CASSFWGLNEKLFF
CDR3 DNA: TGTGCCAGCAGTTTTTGGGGGCTTAATGAAAAACTGTTTTTT

clone size: -
V gene: TRBV6-1
J gene: TRBJ2-5
D gene: TRBD2
CDR3 protein: CASNPAGGVETQYF
CDR3 DNA: TGTGCCAGCAATCCAGCGGGGGGCGTTGAGACCCAGTACTTC

clone size: -
V gene: TRBV2
J gene: TRBJ1-1
D gene: -
CDR3 protein: CASSWTEDYSFPEAFF
CDR3 DNA: TGTGCCAGCAGCTGGACAGAAGATTACTCTTTCCCTGAAGCTTTCTTT

clone size: -
V gene: TRBV4-3
J gene: TRBJ2-7
D gene: TRBD2
CDR3 protein: CASSQDRTSGGYEQYF
CDR3 DNA: TGCGCCAGCAGCCAAGATCGGACTAGCGGAGGGTACGAGCAGTACTTC

clone size: -
V gene: TRBV19
J gene: TRBJ1-1
D gene: -
CDR3 protein: CASSTPGRGRSTEAFF
CDR3 DNA: TGTGCCAGTAGTACCCCGGGGAGGGGAAGGAGCACTGAAGCTTTCTTT

clone size: -
V gene: TRBV11-2
J gene: TRBJ1-4
D gene: TRBD1
CDR3 protein: CASSRGQPREKLFF
CDR3 DNA: TGTGCCAGCAGCCGGGGACAGCCCCGGGAAAAACTGTTTTTT

clone size: -
V gene: TRBV6-5
J gene: TRBJ1-2
D gene: TRBD1
CDR3 protein: CASSYSGTVFYGYTF
CDR3 DNA: TGTGCCAGCAGTTACTCAGGGACAGTTTTCTATGGCTACACCTTC

clone size: -
V gene: TRBV5-1
J gene: TRBJ1-3
D gene: -
CDR3 protein: CASSLGYRASGNTIYF
CDR3 DNA: TGCGCCAGCAGCTTGGGTTACAGGGCATCTGGAAACACCATATATTTT

clone size: -
V gene: TRBV27
J gene: TRBJ1-5
D gene: -
CDR3 protein: CASSLLGGGSGQPQHF
CDR3 DNA: TGTGCCAGCAGTTTATTAGGTGGGGGGTCAGGACAGCCCCAGCATTTT

clone size: -
V gene: TRBV28
J gene: TRBJ1-2
D gene: -
CDR3 protein: CASSLLLGQNYGYTF
CDR3 DNA: TGTGCCAGCAGTTTACTGTTGGGCCAGAACTATGGCTACACCTTC

clone size: -
V gene: TRBV2
J gene: TRBJ2-3
D gene: -
CDR3 protein: CASQSPNRGDTQYF
CDR3 DNA: TGTGCCAGCCAGAGCCCGAATCGGGGAGATACGCAGTATTTT

clone size: -
V gene: TRBV7-9
J gene: TRBJ2-7
D gene: -
CDR3 protein: CASSLEVREEQYF
CDR3 DNA: TGTGCCAGCAGCTTAGAGGTTAGGGAGGAGCAGTACTTC

clone size: -
V gene: TRBV5-4
J gene: TRBJ2-5
D gene: TRBD1
CDR3 protein: CASNDRGKETQYF
CDR3 DNA: TGTGCCAGCAACGACAGGGGAAAAGAGACCCAGTACTTC

clone size: -
V gene: TRBV5-6
J gene: TRBJ1-6
D gene: TRBD1
CDR3 protein: CASSFRDRGVNSPLHF
CDR3 DNA: TGTGCCAGCAGCTTTAGGGACAGGGGGGTTAATTCACCCCTCCACTTT

clone size: few
V gene: TRBV2
J gene: TRBJ2-1
D gene: TRBD2
CDR3 protein: CASSQTSGRNEQFF
CDR3 DNA: TGTGCCAGCAGCCAGACTAGCGGGAGAAATGAGCAGTTCTTC

clone size: -
V gene: TRBV4-1
J gene: TRBJ2-7
D gene: TRBD2
CDR3 protein: CASSQDPAGGSYEQYF
CDR3 DNA: TGCGCCAGCAGCCAAGATCCGGCGGGAGGTTCCTACGAGCAGTACTTC

clone size: -
V gene: TRBV29-1
J gene: TRBJ1-1
D gene: -
CDR3 protein: CSVDLMTGNTEAFF
CDR3 DNA: TGCAGCGTTGATCTCATGACAGGGAACACTGAAGCTTTCTTT

clone size: -
V gene: TRBV2
J gene: TRBJ1-4
D gene: TRBD1
CDR3 protein: CASSAGTGFFF
CDR3 DNA: TGTGCCAGCAGTGCCGGGACAGGCTTTTTTTTT

clone size: -
V gene: TRBV9
J gene: TRBJ2-2
D gene: -
CDR3 protein: CASSVVGVGTGELFF
CDR3 DNA: TGTGCCAGCAGCGTAGTAGGGGTTGGCACCGGGGAGCTGTTTTTT

clone size: -
V gene: TRBV7-2
J gene: TRBJ2-7
D gene: -
CDR3 protein: CASSKVAESSYEQYF
CDR3 DNA: TGTGCCAGCAGCAAAGTAGCGGAAAGCTCCTACGAGCAGTACTTC

clone size: -
V gene: TRBV6-1
J gene: TRBJ2-5
D gene: -
CDR3 protein: CASSEFSGTREETQYF
CDR3 DNA: TGTGCCAGCAGTGAATTTTCGGGAACTAGAGAAGAGACCCAGTACTTC

clone size: -
V gene: TRBV18
J gene: TRBJ2-3
D gene: TRBD1
CDR3 protein: CASSLSQGGADTQYF
CDR3 DNA: TGTGCCAGCTCACTATCACAGGGGGGTGCAGATACGCAGTATTTT

clone size: -
V gene: TRBV15
J gene: TRBJ2-1
D gene: TRBD2
CDR3 protein: CATSRGVTSGEGEQFF
CDR3 DNA: TGTGCCACCAGCAGAGGGGTAACTAGCGGTGAAGGGGAGCAGTTCTTC

clone size: -
V gene: TRBV2
J gene: TRBJ1-6
D gene: -
CDR3 protein: CASRLNSPLHF
CDR3 DNA: TGTGCCAGCAGACTTAATTCACCCCTCCACTTT

clone size: -
V gene: TRBV6-1
J gene: TRBJ1-1
D gene: -
CDR3 protein: CASSDWGGTEAFF
CDR3 DNA: TGTGCCAGCAGTGATTGGGGCGGTACTGAAGCTTTCTTT

clone size: -
V gene: TRBV5-1
J gene: TRBJ2-2
D gene: TRBD1
CDR3 protein: CASSLVRDRAANTGELFF
CDR3 DNA: TGCGCCAGCAGCTTGGTAAGGGACAGGGCAGCGAACACCGGGGAGCTGTTTTTT

clone size: -
V gene: TRBV6-1
J gene: TRBJ2-2
D gene: -
CDR3 protein: CASSRDTTGELFF
CDR3 DNA: TGTGCCAGCAGTCGGGACACCACCGGGGAGCTGTTTTTT

clone size: -
V gene: TRBV4-1
J gene: TRBJ2-7
D gene: -
CDR3 protein: CASSPKTLASYEQYF
CDR3 DNA: TGCGCCAGCAGCCCTAAAACCCTCGCCTCCTACGAGCAGTACTTC

clone size: -
V gene: TRBV28
J gene: TRBJ1-6
D gene: -
CDR3 protein: CASSSARGGPLHF
CDR3 DNA: TGTGCCAGCAGTTCTGCGCGGGGGGGACCCCTCCACTTT

clone size: -
V gene: TRBV2
J gene: TRBJ1-2
D gene: -
CDR3 protein: CVSSPSAGVYGYTF
CDR3 DNA: TGTGTCAGCAGTCCTTCGGCAGGGGTCTATGGCTACACCTTC

clone size: -
V gene: TRBV5-1
J gene: TRBJ2-3
D gene: TRBD2
CDR3 protein: CASSRLAGESTDTQYF
CDR3 DNA: TGCGCCAGCAGCAGGTTAGCGGGAGAAAGCACAGATACGCAGTATTTT

clone size: -
V gene: TRBV19
J gene: TRBJ1-2
D gene: -
CDR3 protein: CASSIDGQFYGYTF
CDR3 DNA: TGTGCCAGTAGTATAGATGGACAGTTCTATGGCTACACCTTC

clone size: -
V gene: TRBV19
J gene: TRBJ1-2
D gene: TRBD1
CDR3 protein: CASSIGQGSNYGYTF
CDR3 DNA: TGTGCCAGTAGTATAGGACAGGGAAGTAACTATGGCTACACCTTC

clone size: -
V gene: TRBV4-3
J gene: TRBJ1-5
D gene: -
CDR3 protein: CASSQDRGTYQPQHF
CDR3 DNA: TGCGCCAGCAGCCAAGACAGGGGAACCTATCAGCCCCAGCATTTT

clone size: -
V gene: TRBV27
J gene: TRBJ1-6
D gene: TRBD1
CDR3 protein: CASSGRTGGRTFNSPLHF
CDR3 DNA: TGTGCCAGCAGTGGGAGGACAGGGGGACGAACCTTTAATTCACCCCTCCACTTT

clone size: -
V gene: TRBV7-3
J gene: TRBJ2-3
D gene: TRBD2
CDR3 protein: CASSLTGPSGSRGTDTQYF
CDR3 DNA: TGTGCCAGCAGCTTAACGGGGCCTAGCGGGAGCCGTGGGACAGATACGCAGTATTTT

clone size: -
V gene: TRBV10-3
J gene: TRBJ2-7
D gene: TRBD2
CDR3 protein: CAISEALAGYEQYF
CDR3 DNA: TGTGCCATCAGTGAGGCCCTAGCGGGTTACGAGCAGTACTTC

clone size: -
V gene: TRBV30
J gene: TRBJ1-2
D gene: -
CDR3 protein: CAWTLTGIPYGYTF
CDR3 DNA: TGTGCCTGGACCCTGACCGGGATCCCCTATGGCTACACCTTC

clone size: -
V gene: TRBV28
J gene: TRBJ1-2
D gene: -
CDR3 protein: CASSLRRNYGYTF
CDR3 DNA: TGTGCCAGCAGTTTAAGGAGAAACTATGGCTACACCTTC

clone size: -
V gene: TRBV6-1
J gene: TRBJ2-7
D gene: TRBD1
CDR3 protein: CASSEPGTGYSYEQYF
CDR3 DNA: TGTGCCAGCAGTGAACCCGGGACAGGTTATTCCTACGAGCAGTACTTC

clone size: -
V gene: TRBV6-1
J gene: TRBJ1-1
D gene: TRBD1
CDR3 protein: CASSFWTGSNTEAFF
CDR3 DNA: TGTGCCAGCAGTTTCTGGACAGGATCGAACACTGAAGCTTTCTTT

clone size: -
V gene: TRBV4-2
J gene: TRBJ2-1
D gene: TRBD2
CDR3 protein: CASSQDGTSPSNEQFF
CDR3 DNA: TGTGCCAGCAGCCAAGATGGGACTAGCCCCTCAAATGAGCAGTTCTTC

clone size: -
V gene: TRBV6-1
J gene: TRBJ2-3
D gene: -
CDR3 protein: CASSEFSDTQYF
CDR3 DNA: TGTGCCAGCAGTGAATTCTCAGATACGCAGTATTTT

clone size: -
V gene: TRBV10-2
J gene: TRBJ1-2
D gene: -
CDR3 protein: CASSTGYGYTF
CDR3 DNA: TGCGCCAGCAGCACAGGCTATGGCTACACCTTC

clone size: -
V gene: TRBV29-1
J gene: TRBJ2-1
D gene: -
CDR3 protein: CSFRRGGNGPLNEQFF
CDR3 DNA: TGCAGCTTCCGAAGGGGCGGGAACGGACCCCTCAATGAGCAGTTCTTC

clone size: -
V gene: TRBV25-1
J gene: TRBJ2-1
D gene: TRBD1
CDR3 protein: CASSGGTGRLNEQFF
CDR3 DNA: TGTGCCAGCAGTGGAGGGACAGGGAGACTGAATGAGCAGTTCTTC

clone size: -
V gene: TRBV28
J gene: TRBJ2-7
D gene: -
CDR3 protein: CASSPYYRGLYEQYF
CDR3 DNA: TGTGCCAGCAGTCCCTACTATAGGGGACTTTACGAGCAGTACTTC

clone size: -
V gene: TRBV19
J gene: TRBJ2-7
D gene: -
CDR3 protein: CASSISSQHHTGSYEQYF
CDR3 DNA: TGTGCCAGTAGTATTTCGAGTCAGCACCACACAGGCTCCTACGAGCAGTACTTC